These T cell receptor beta chains were read from a single sample in a study of early T cells in non-severe SARS-CoV-2 infection. TCRdb fed the 5' RACE reads into MiXCR, producing one record per CDR3 protein. Here the sample spans just over 95,000 distinct CDR3 sequences, about 11% being singletons. Material for sequencing was whole blood. These receptors all come from an adult who was a healthcare worker with PCR-confirmed SARS-CoV-2 infection or an uninfected control (not recorded which). Each CDR3 is given with its conserved first and last residue. A D gene is named only where the DNA matches it firmly. Clone size, where shown, is once, few, many, or a class for clones that have expanded.

j_gene | d_gene | v_gene | abundance | CDR3nt | CDR3aa
TRBJ1-5 | NA | TRBV20-1 | NA | TGCAGTGCTAGACGACAGCCTAATCAGCCCCAGCATTTT | CSARRQPNQPQHF
TRBJ1-1 | NA | TRBV29-1 | few | TGCAGCGCTGAAAGGAACACTGAAGCTTTCTTT | CSAERNTEAFF
TRBJ1-5 | TRBD1 | TRBV7-2 | few | TGTGCCAGCAGCCAGCGACAGGGCGCCCAGCATTTT | CASSQRQGAQHF
TRBJ2-1 | NA | TRBV9 | few | TGTGCCAGCAGCGTACTAAAAGACAATGAGCAGTTCTTC | CASSVLKDNEQFF
TRBJ2-1 | NA | TRBV3-1 | many | TGTGCCAGCAGCCAAGCTACTGGGCGTCAGTTCTTC | CASSQATGRQFF
TRBJ1-4 | TRBD1 | TRBV29-1 | many | TGCAGCGTGCAAGGACAGGGCGAAAAACTGTTTTTT | CSVQGQGEKLFF
TRBJ1-4 | NA | TRBV20-1 | many | TGCAGTGCTAGAGAGACAGCAGATGAAAAACTGTTTTTT | CSARETADEKLFF
TRBJ2-1 | NA | TRBV5-1 | many | TGCGCCAGCAGCCCGGACGGGACATACTACAATGAGCAGTTCTTC | CASSPDGTYYNEQFF
TRBJ2-3 | NA | TRBV29-1 | NA | TGCAGCGCCTTGTCCGATACGCAGTATTTT | CSALSDTQYF
TRBJ1-1 | NA | TRBV20-1 | few | TGCAGTGCCATTCCCGGGTCCCGATCCCAGAGAGCTTTCTTT | CSAIPGSRSQRAFF
TRBJ1-1 | NA | TRBV10-3 | NA | TGTGCCATCAACGGGGGGCGCGGAGAAGCTTTCTTT | CAINGGRGEAFF
TRBJ1-5 | TRBD1 | TRBV6-2/TRBV6-3 | few | TGTGCCAGCAACGGAATTACAGGGGTACTCTATCAGCCCCAGCATTTT | CASNGITGVLYQPQHF
TRBJ1-1 | NA | TRBV9 | many | TGTGCCAGCAGCGTAGTAGGGGGGGCTAGCCAAACTGAAGCTTTCTTT | CASSVVGGASQTEAFF
TRBJ1-1 | TRBD1 | TRBV5-1 | NA | TGCGCCAGCAGCCGGATGACAGGGGGAAGCGCTGAAGCTTTCTTT | CASSRMTGGSAEAFF
TRBJ2-2 | NA | TRBV20-1 | NA | TGCAGTGCTAGAGATAGGGCCCCCGGGGAGCTGTTTTTT | CSARDRAPGELFF
TRBJ2-1 | NA | TRBV21-1 | NA | TGTGCCAGCAGCCGGCGACTAGCGGCGCCGGGTGAGCAGTTCTTC | CASSRRLAAPGEQFF
TRBJ2-5 | NA | TRBV28 | many | TGTGCCAGCAGTTTAAACAGCGGGCAAGAGACCCAGTACTTC | CASSLNSGQETQYF
TRBJ2-3 | NA | TRBV20-1 | many | TGCAGTGCTAGATCCCGAGGACCGAACACAGATACGCAGTATTTT | CSARSRGPNTDTQYF
TRBJ2-2 | TRBD1 | TRBV6-4 | NA | TGTGCCAGCAGTGTCGGGACAGGGGGCACCGGGGAGCTGTTTTTT | CASSVGTGGTGELFF
TRBJ1-1 | NA | TRBV7-2 | NA | TGTGCCAGCAGCCCTCTTCTGAACACTGAAGCTTTCTTT | CASSPLLNTEAFF
TRBJ1-1 | TRBD1 | TRBV18 | many | TGTGCCAGCTCACCCAGACAGGGGGCGAACACTGAAGCTTTCTTT | CASSPRQGANTEAFF
TRBJ2-2 | NA | TRBV19 | few | TGTGCCAGTAATGAGGCAGGGCCCACCGGGGAGCTGTTTTTT | CASNEAGPTGELFF
TRBJ2-3 | TRBD2 | TRBV6-1 | many | TGTGCCAGCAGTGCCCCCGGATCTCGACTAGCGCGTAGCACAGATACGCAGTATTTT | CASSAPGSRLARSTDTQYF
TRBJ2-6 | TRBD1 | TRBV5-6 | NA | TGTGCCAGCAGCTCTCCGGGACAGTTATCTGGGGCCAACGTCCTGACTTTC | CASSSPGQLSGANVLTF